The 32 T cell receptor beta chains presented below share a single source sample, sequenced in a study of human thymus T cells. Method: immunoSEQ multiplex PCR; TCRdb's copy keeps in-frame clones and lacks some. The sample lists about 130,000 clones, about 94% occurring once. Surgeons resected thymus tissue during corrective heart surgery. The sequencing input was thymus tissue. The receptors come from a boy younger than two with a congenital heart defect but otherwise immunologically healthy.

J is TRBJ2-7 and V is TRBV7-8; D may match TRBD1 or TRBD2 (5 bases each). V was clipped by 3 bases and J by 7 bases, with 19 bases between them. Germline V gene lookup returns CDR1 SGHVS and CDR2 FQNEAQ. This CDR3 contains 15 residues. CDR3 protein: CASSFRSGPLGEQYF. The CDR3 DNA is TGTGCCAGCAGCTTTCGGTCGGGGCCCCTGGGGGAGCAGTACTTC. Full variable domain (rest looked up from reference TRBV7-8 and TRBJ2-7): GAGVSQSPRYKVAKRGQDVALRCDPISGHVSLFWYQQALGQGPEFLTYFQNEAQLDKSGLPSDRFFAERPEGSVSTLKIQRTQQEDSAVYLCASSFRSGPLGEQYFGPGTRLTVT.

J is TRBJ2-3 and V is TRBV4-1, with TRBD2 identical over 14 bases. Trimming at V came to 5 bases and at J to 4 bases, leaving 2 bases not matched to a gene. This CDR3 is 15 amino acids long. Germline V gives CDR1 MGHRA, CDR2 YSYEKL. The CDR3 region is CASSRTSGGSDTQYF. The CDR3 DNA sequence: TGCGCCAGCAGCAGGACTAGCGGGGGGTCAGATACGCAGTATTTT.

This chain uses TRBV6-5 with TRBJ2-3, with 8 nucleotides matching TRBD2. The V segment lost 8 bases and the J segment 7 bases; nucleotides outside the gene matches: 14. CDR3 length equals 15 residues. Per germline, CDR1 MNHEY and CDR2 SVGAGI. The CDR3 sequence is CASSGVAGRGHTQYF. The CDR3 DNA reads TGTGCCAGCTCGGGAGTAGCGGGGCGCGGGCATACGCAGTATTTT.

The chain joins TRBV4-2 to TRBJ1-2, with 7 bases aligning to TRBD1. Germline trimming cut 0 bases from V and 4 bases from J; bases unmatched to any gene: 5. The germline V gene encodes CDR1 LGHNA and CDR2 YNFKEQ. This CDR3 is built from 15 residues. The CDR3 bases are TGTGCCAGCAGCCAAGAACAGGGGATCCCCTATGGCTACACCTTC. This codes for CASSQEQGIPYGYTF.

This rearrangement joins TRBV4-3 to TRBJ1-2, with TRBD1 matching 12 bases. Per germline, CDR1 LGHNA and CDR2 YSLEER. The V gene end was trimmed by 0 bases and the J gene end by 4 bases; junction bases not matched to a gene: 6. This CDR3 comprises 17 residues. CDR3 region: CASSQDAGTGGVYGYTF. CDR3 nucleotide sequence: TGCGCCAGCAGCCAAGATGCCGGGACAGGGGGCGTCTATGGCTACACCTTC.

The rearrangement uses TRBV9 and TRBJ1-4, with unresolved D. CDR1 and CDR2 from the germline V gene are SGDLS and YYNGEE. Between the trimmed V and J ends, which lost 0 bases and 5 bases, there was a span of 11 bases. CDR3 length: 15 amino acids. CDR3 region: CASSVECSENEKLFF. The CDR3 DNA reads as TGTGCCAGCAGCGTAGAATGCTCCGAAAATGAAAAACTGTTTTTT.

The chain has TRBV7-2 and TRBJ1-3; 11 bases fit TRBD1. This CDR3 has 20 residues. V shed 0 bases, J shed 0 bases, and the junction held 10 bases outside the gene matches. The germline gives CDR1 SGHTA, CDR2 FQGNSA. This CDR3 is CASSLASGTGGIISGNTIYF. CDR3 coding DNA: TGTGCCAGCAGCTTAGCCTCCGGGACAGGGGGTATAATCTCTGGAAACACCATATATTTT. Together with reference TRBV7-2 and TRBJ1-3, the CDR3 gives the full variable domain: GAGVSQSPSNKVTEKGKDVELRCDPISGHTALYWYRQSLGQGLEFLIYFQGNSAPDKSGLPSDRFSAERTGGSVSTLTIQRTQQEDSAVYLCASSLASGTGGIISGNTIYFGEGSWLTVV.

The J gene is TRBJ1-5, the V gene TRBV10-2; TRBD1 is a possible D gene (5 bases). Germline CDR1 is WSHSY and CDR2 is SAAADI. The CDR3 consists of 17 residues. V dropped 0 bases and J dropped 1 base, with 13 bases sitting between them. The CDR3 DNA reads as TGCGCCAGCAGTGAGTCGGGTGCAGGGAGCAGCAATCAGCCCCAGCATTTT. It codes for CASSESGAGSSNQPQHF.

The V gene is TRBV5-1, the J gene TRBJ2-1, with TRBD2 as a possible D gene (5 bases). The CDR3 runs 14 residues. V dropped 4 bases and J dropped 6 bases, with 14 bases sitting between them. The germline CDR1 and CDR2 sequences are SGHRS and YFSETQ. The DNA for the CDR3 is TGCGCCAGCAGCCCTGAGGGTTGGGGCAATGAGCAGTTCTTC. Translation gives CASSPEGWGNEQFF.

The V gene is TRBV4-2, the J gene TRBJ1-1; unclear D gene. The germline V and J ends were trimmed by 2 bases and 8 bases, with 9 bases remaining between them. Per germline, CDR1 LGHNA and CDR2 YNFKEQ. The CDR3 consists of 12 residues. CDR3 nucleotide sequence: TGTGCCAGCAGCCAACGTCAATGGGAAGCTTTCTTT. It yields the protein CASSQRQWEAFF.

The chain couples TRBV11-2 to TRBJ2-3, with D tentatively TRBD2 (7 bases). Germline CDR1 and CDR2: SGHAT and FQNNGV. The CDR3 covers 16 residues. Between the trimmed V and J ends, which lost 1 base and 1 base, there was a span of 12 bases. DNA of the CDR3: TGTGCCAGCAGCTTAGGGTGGGGGGGCGGCACAGATACGCAGTATTTT. Protein product: CASSLGWGGGTDTQYF.

This sequence joins TRBV15 and TRBJ1-6, with D perhaps matching TRBD1 (5 bases). Trimming shortened V by 3 bases and J by 10 bases, and 19 bases separated the two germline ends. Germline V gene sequence: CDR1 LNHNV, CDR2 YYDKDF (reference sequence). This CDR3 has 16 residues. The CDR3 coding sequence is TGTGCCACCAGCAGCGTGTGGACCCACCGGGACTCACCCCTCCACTTT. Encoded protein: CATSSVWTHRDSPLHF.

This chain connects TRBV5-8 to TRBJ1-2, with 11 nucleotides matching TRBD1. Trimming took 5 bases from V and 2 from J; bases not matched to a gene: 2. CDR1 and CDR2 from the germline V gene are SGHTS and YDEGEE. The CDR3 sequence is 14 residues long. For the CDR3, the DNA is TGTGCCAGCAGGAGGACAGGGGGCAACTATGGCTACACCTTC. It yields the protein CASRRTGGNYGYTF.

The CDR3 reads CASSEGLAGGHTDTQYF. The CDR3 nucleotides are TGCGCCAGCAGCGAGGGACTAGCGGGGGGGCACACAGATACGCAGTATTTT. V is TRBV23-1 and J is TRBJ2-3, with 16 positions matching TRBD2. TRBV23-1 is known as an ORF, though its function is uncertain. V dropped 6 bases and J dropped 2; count of bases not matched to a gene: 5. The CDR3 is 17 amino acids.

The chain combines TRBV4-1 with TRBJ2-3; perhaps TRBD1 as D (6 bases). Trimming pared 1 base from V and 4 bases from J, leaving 27 bases between. The germline gives CDR1 MGHRA, CDR2 YSYEKL. This CDR3 spans 20 amino acids. As DNA, the CDR3 is TGCGCCAGCAGCCAAGGACTCAGGGACAAACGCACGGTGTCCGCAGATACGCAGTATTTT. This gives the protein CASSQGLRDKRTVSADTQYF.

This clone has a handful of counts. The chain carries TRBV27 and TRBJ1-6, with TRBD1 matching over 8 bases. The V and J ends lost 2 bases and 10 bases, in that order; junction bases with no gene match: 4. The CDR3 has 14 amino acids. CDR1 MNHEY and CDR2 SMNVEV come from the germline V gene (reference sequence). CDR3 amino acids: CASSLDRGRSPLHF. The CDR3 DNA is TGTGCCAGCAGTTTAGACAGGGGTAGATCACCCCTCCACTTT.

The chain is built from TRBV7-2 and TRBJ1-6; 9 bases are a match to TRBD1. Germline CDR1 reads SGHTA; CDR2 reads FQGNSA. CDR3 length: 15 amino acids. V lost 3 bases and J lost 9; bases outside the gene matches: 6. The CDR3 coding sequence is TGTGCCAGCAGCTTCGATCGGGACAGGGCTTCACCCCTCCACTTT. It codes for CASSFDRDRASPLHF.

This clone appeared once. CDR3: CASSSWPQGDDNSPLHF. The CDR3 bases are TGCGCCAGCAGTAGTTGGCCCCAGGGGGACGATAATTCACCCCTCCACTTT. The chain carries TRBV5-1 and TRBJ1-6; 7 bases map to TRBD1. CDR3 length equals 17 residues. Germline assignment: CDR1 SGHRS and CDR2 YFSETQ. V gave up 5 bases and J gave up 5 bases; unmatched junction bases: 13.

The V call is TRBV30, the J call TRBJ1-1; 10 bases are a match to TRBD1. V gave up 5 bases and J gave up 1 base; unmatched junction bases: 10. Germline V gene data show CDR1 as GTSNPN and CDR2 as SVGIG (reference sequence). This CDR3 is 16 amino acids long. The CDR3 bases are TGTGCCTGGTCACGGGACAGGGGATGTCGGAACACTGAAGCTTTCTTT. It yields the protein CAWSRDRGCRNTEAFF.

The V call is TRBV4-3, the J call TRBJ2-1; a weak D match, TRBD1 (6 bases). CDR1 is LGHNA, CDR2 YSLEER, per germline. The V and J ends lost 4 bases and 4 bases respectively, with 17 bases between them. The CDR3 extends over 16 amino acids. The DNA for the CDR3 is TGCGCCAGCAGCCGCAGGACAGAGAGATTTTACAATGAGCAGTTCTTC. It yields the protein CASSRRTERFYNEQFF.

The chain recombines TRBV6-1 with TRBJ2-5; 7 positions agree with TRBD1. The length of the CDR3 is 15 residues. Trimming removed 11 bases from V and 5 bases from J; junction bases left unmatched: 17. CDR1 is MNHNS, CDR2 SASEGT, per germline. CDR3 sequence: CACTWTGEWRETQYF. CDR3 bases: TGTGCCTGTACTTGGACAGGCGAGTGGAGGGAGACCCAGTACTTC.

CDR3 protein: CASSHGTSGGAGETQYF. The DNA for the CDR3 is TGTGCCAGCAGCCATGGGACTAGCGGGGGGGCCGGAGAGACCCAGTACTTC. The chain carries TRBV4-2 and TRBJ2-5; 16 bases are a match to TRBD2. J was trimmed by 4 bases and V by 3 bases; bases with no gene match: 5. This CDR3 comprises 17 residues. Germline lookup yields CDR1 LGHNA and CDR2 YNFKEQ.

The rearrangement links TRBV5-1 to TRBJ2-7; a weak D match, TRBD2 (5 bases). V was pared by 0 bases and J by 3 bases, with 10 bases between. There are 14 residues in the CDR3. Germline loops: CDR1 SGHRS, CDR2 YFSETQ. The CDR3 nucleotides are TGCGCCAGCAGCTTGGGGTGGGGAGACTACGAGCAGTACTTC. Translated, it gives CASSLGWGDYEQYF.

The CDR3 nucleotides read TGCGCCAGCAGCTCGAGGTTAGGGAAGGCCGGGGAGCTGTTTTTT. Translation gives CASSSRLGKAGELFF. This rearrangement joins TRBV5-1 to TRBJ2-2; D is unresolved. The CDR3 has 15 residues. Per the germline V gene, CDR1 is SGHRS and CDR2 is YFSETQ. Trimming pared 3 bases from V and 6 bases from J, leaving 15 bases between. Full variable domain (rest looked up from reference TRBV5-1 and TRBJ2-2): KAGVTQTPRYLIKTRGQQVTLSCSPISGHRSVSWYQQTPGQGLQFLFEYFSETQRNKGNFPGRFSGRQFSNSRSEMNVSTLELGDSALYLCASSSRLGKAGELFFGEGSRLTVL.

The V call is TRBV7-9, the J call TRBJ1-3; no clear D gene. This CDR3 is 16 amino acids long. The germline CDR1 and CDR2 sequences are SEHNR and FQNEAQ (reference sequence). The ends were cut back, 4 bases at V and 2 bases at J, with 15 bases in the middle. The CDR3 spells CASSSYTFLTGNTIYF. As DNA, the CDR3 is TGTGCCAGCAGCTCTTACACTTTTCTCACTGGAAACACCATATATTTT.

This rearrangement joins TRBV15 to TRBJ1-2, with D possibly matching TRBD1 (6 bases). The germline CDR1 and CDR2 sequences are LNHNV and YYDKDF (reference sequence). V lost 3 bases and J lost 4, with 12 bases in between. This CDR3 contains 14 residues. CDR3 in amino acids: CATSRGGGGYGYTF. The CDR3 DNA sequence: TGTGCCACCAGCAGGGGAGGGGGTGGCTATGGCTACACCTTC.

V and J are TRBV11-2 and TRBJ2-1; 13 positions match TRBD2. The CDR3 covers 17 residues. Germline lookup yields CDR1 SGHAT and CDR2 FQNNGV. V lost 5 bases to trimming and J lost 4 bases; unmatched junction nucleotides: 8. The CDR3: CASSPGLAGAKYNEQFF. CDR3 DNA: TGTGCCAGCAGCCCTGGACTAGCGGGGGCCAAATACAATGAGCAGTTCTTC.

The CDR3 protein is CASASGTGELFF. The CDR3 DNA sequence: TGTGCCAGCGCCTCTGGCACCGGGGAGCTGTTTTTT. V usage is TRBV6-5 and J usage is TRBJ2-2; D is undetermined. V lost 8 bases and J 4 bases, leaving 8 bases between the germline ends. The CDR3 loop spans 12 amino acids. Germline V gene lookup returns CDR1 MNHEY and CDR2 SVGAGI.

The chain couples TRBV5-1 to TRBJ1-6; D is undetermined. The CDR3 consists of 17 residues. CDR1 is SGHRS and CDR2 is YFSETQ in the germline V gene. V lost 0 bases to trimming and J lost 0 bases, with 10 bases between them. DNA of the CDR3: TGCGCCAGCAGCTTGGGACCCTGGAGCTCCTATAATTCACCCCTCCACTTT. Its protein is CASSLGPWSSYNSPLHF.

J is TRBJ1-2 and V is TRBV28; D unresolved. The V end lost 5 bases, the J end lost 8 bases, and 15 bases lay between the germline ends. Germline V gene sequence: CDR1 MDHEN, CDR2 SYDVKM. The CDR3 sequence is 13 residues long. The CDR3 protein is CASSAGQFRGYTF. CDR3 nucleotides: TGTGCCAGCAGTGCCGGGCAATTCCGGGGCTACACCTTC.

This clone was picked up a small number of times. The V gene is TRBV28, the J gene TRBJ1-6; D is possibly TRBD1 (5 bases). CDR3 length equals 14 residues. In germline, CDR1 is MDHEN, CDR2 SYDVKM. Trimming shortened V by 5 bases and J by 10 bases, and 15 bases separated the two germline ends. CDR3: CASSRPGRHSPLHF. CDR3 sequence (DNA): TGTGCCAGCAGTCGACCGGGGCGACACTCACCCCTCCACTTT. Supplemented by reference TRBV28 and TRBJ1-6, the full variable domain reads DVKVTQSSRYLVKRTGEKVFLECVQDMDHENMFWYRQDPGLGLRLIYFSYDVKMKEKGDIPEGYSVSREKKERFSLILESASTNQTSMYLCASSRPGRHSPLHFGNGTRLTVT.

The chain recombines TRBV28 with TRBJ1-6; weak D call: TRBD1 (5 bases). V shed 7 bases and J shed 9 bases, with 19 bases lying between them. Germline loops: CDR1 MDHEN, CDR2 SYDVKM. CDR3 size: 15 residues. The CDR3 loop is CASTTDPPGSSPLHF. CDR3 nucleotides: TGTGCCAGCACCACCGACCCACCAGGGAGTTCACCCCTCCACTTT.